This TCR beta chain derives from a study of T cell changes during pregnancy in multiple sclerosis. Clones were sequenced by immunoSEQ multiplex PCR, and TCRdb holds only the in-frame ones, with some missing. The sample lists 50,000 to 60,000 clones; less than 90% were seen once. The CDR3 is made up of 13 amino acids. Germline loops: CDR1 SGHRS, CDR2 YFSETQ. Trimming took off 0 bases at V and 6 bases at J, with 9 bases between the two ends. The chain combines TRBV5-1 with TRBJ1-2, with D maybe TRBD1 (6 bases). This TCR was recovered from a female donor with multiple sclerosis, enrolled in a pregnancy study. The sample was CD4+ T cells from peripheral blood mononuclear cells, taken in the third trimester of pregnancy. The CDR3 loop reads CASSLEYRDGYTF. CDR3 sequence (DNA): TGCGCCAGCAGCTTGGAGTACAGGGATGGCTACACCTTC.